One and the same sample provided the 3 T cell receptor beta chains below, sequenced in a study of blood T cell repertoires in COVID-19. Sequencing was performed with immunoSEQ multiplex PCR; in TCRdb, only in-frame clones are kept and a portion is missing. The data contain approximately 74,000 clones, roughly 86% of them singletons. The source material was peripheral blood. The source of these receptors is a woman aged 55-70 years with acute or convalescent COVID-19.

This clone was observed many times. The V call is TRBV5-5, the J call TRBJ2-7; 9 bases are a match to TRBD2. After removal of 0 bases from V and 13 bases from J, the junction contained 5 bases not matched to a gene. The CDR3 sequence is 12 residues long. Germline loops: CDR1 SGHKS, CDR2 YYEKEE (reference sequence). The CDR3 region has the DNA TGTGCCAGCAGCTTGGAACGGACTAGCGCTTACTTC. Its protein is CASSLERTSAYF.

The V call is TRBV2, the J call TRBJ2-2; 9 bases are shared with TRBD2. CDR1 SNHLY and CDR2 FYNNEI come from the germline V gene. Losses at the gene ends were 5 bases for V and 2 bases for J; bases not matched to a gene: 9. This CDR3 comprises 17 residues. The CDR3 loop is CASSSGSGRVNTGELFF. CDR3 DNA sequence: TGTGCCAGCAGTTCGGGTAGCGGGAGAGTTAACACCGGGGAGCTGTTTTTT.

This rearrangement joins TRBV28 to TRBJ2-5; the match to TRBD1 covers 10 bases. The CDR3 has 17 amino acids. Per germline, CDR1 MDHEN and CDR2 SYDVKM. V dropped 2 bases and J dropped 4; count of bases not matched to a gene: 10. CDR3 sequence reads: CASSLGALTGGVETQYF. CDR3 nucleotides: TGTGCCAGCAGTTTAGGTGCGCTGACAGGGGGCGTAGAGACCCAGTACTTC.